This T cell receptor beta chain originates from a study of cytomegalovirus exposure and HLA in healthy donors. V dropped 3 bases and J dropped 4; count of bases not matched to a gene: 3. The CDR3 runs 14 residues. Per germline, CDR1 SGHRS and CDR2 YFSETQ. This PCR relied on a set of 60 Vbeta primers and 13 Jbeta primers. Produced via immunoSEQ multiplex PCR; TCRdb's table is partial and in-frame only. Of 150,000 to 200,000 clones listed, over 75% are singletons. This clone was seen a handful of times. The sequenced material came from PBMCs. The chain employs TRBV5-1 and TRBJ1-4; 7 bases align to TRBD1. The source is a man between 60 and 75 years old in good health and CMV-seronegative. CDR3 sequence reads: CASSSGQINEKLFF. The CDR3 nucleotides read TGCGCCAGCAGCTCGGGACAGATTAATGAAAAACTGTTTTTT.